The 27 T cell receptor beta chains given below trace back to one sample, sequenced in a study of T-cell memory formation after mild COVID-19. From the 5' RACE reads, TCRdb called clonotypes with MiXCR, one entry per CDR3 protein. The data hold more than 85,000 distinct CDR3 sequences, with 11% observed a single time. Sequenced material: PBMCs or a T cell subset sorted from them (not recorded which). All receptors come from a man between 18 and 29 years old who had mild COVID-19 (a few samples of this study predate the infection). Cell type and time point are not known.

Sample share makes this clonotype medium-sized. The chain has TRBV9 and TRBJ2-4, with 13 bases aligning to TRBD2. Looked up from germline, CDR1 is SGDLS and CDR2 is YYNGEE. V lost 4 bases and J lost 0; bases outside the gene matches: 10. This CDR3 region has 19 residues. Written as DNA, the CDR3 is TGTGCCAGCAGCCCGACTAGCGGGGGGTCCCTCGTAGCCAAAAACATTCAGTACTTC. Translated: CASSPTSGGSLVAKNIQYF.

The chain carries TRBV13 and TRBJ1-2, with D maybe TRBD1 (5 bases). Germline-derived CDR1 and CDR2 are PRHDT and FYEKMQ (reference sequence). The CDR3 runs to 13 residues. Between the trimmed V and J ends, which lost 4 bases and 7 bases, there was a span of 13 bases. CDR3 DNA sequence: TGTGCCAGCAGCTCCCGGGGGGAGGGTGGCTACACCTTC. Its translation is CASSSRGEGGYTF.

The gene calls are TRBV12-3 or TRBV12-4 and TRBJ2-1, with no clear D. Trimming left V 5 bases short and J 0 bases short, with 11 bases between. This CDR3 is 15 amino acids long. In nucleotides, the CDR3 is TGTGCCAGCAGTCCGTTTAGCTGCTCCTACAATGAGCAGTTCTTC. Its protein is CASSPFSCSYNEQFF.

The chain carries TRBV4-1 and TRBJ1-2; D remains unclear. V was pared by 1 base and J by 10 bases, with 19 bases between. Germline V lookup: CDR1 MGHRA, CDR2 YSYEKL. This CDR3 spans 15 amino acids. CDR3 coding DNA: TGCGCCAGCAGCCAAGGGGTCTCGGTCGACGTGTACTACACCTTC. Residues: CASSQGVSVDVYYTF.

Here the CDR3 DNA reads TGTGCCAGCAGCCAAGGGGACGGCGGGGTCGGACTGTTTTTT. This sequence encodes CASSQGDGGVGLFF. The chain has TRBV4-2 and TRBJ1-4; tentative D call: TRBD1 (5 bases). V was cut by 1 base and J by 13 bases, with 16 bases left in between. This CDR3 spans 14 amino acids. Germline CDR1 reads LGHNA; CDR2 reads YNFKEQ.

This clonotype came up a few times. CDR3 region: CASSQGDRGYSPLHF. The CDR3 nucleotides are TGCGCCAGCAGCCAAGGGGACAGGGGGTATTCACCCCTCCACTTT. The chain combines TRBV4-1 with TRBJ1-6, with 11 positions matching TRBD1. This CDR3 is 15 amino acids long. The J segment lost 8 bases and the V segment lost 1 base, leaving 1 base of the junction unmatched. The germline V gene encodes CDR1 MGHRA and CDR2 YSYEKL.

Remarks on this clonotype: One end of the junction fails to match germline, which may point to a read error. This rearrangement joins TRBV9 to TRBJ2-3; 9 bases are shared with TRBD2. CDR1 SGDLS and CDR2 YYNGEE come from the germline V gene. This CDR3 has 17 residues. The CDR3 here is CASSSSTVRGGTDTQYF. CDR3 sequence (DNA): TGTGCCAGCAGCTCCTCGACCGTGCGGGGGGGCACGGATACGCAGTATTTT.

The chain is built from TRBV7-9 and TRBJ2-1, with 7 bases matching TRBD2. V lost 4 bases to trimming and J lost 11 bases; unmatched junction nucleotides: 5. Germline V gene lookup returns CDR1 SEHNR and CDR2 FQNEAQ (reference sequence). This CDR3 has 12 amino acids. CDR3: CASSYTGGKQFF. The CDR3 DNA sequence: TGTGCCAGCAGCTATACCGGGGGGAAGCAGTTCTTC.

This clonotype has more than one count but fewer than ten. The chain is built from TRBV7-9 and TRBJ2-1; 7 nucleotides line up with TRBD1. J was trimmed by 7 bases and V by 5 bases; bases with no gene match: 8. The CDR3 spans 14 residues. The germline gives CDR1 SEHNR, CDR2 FQNEAQ (reference sequence). This CDR3 reads CASSPGQAKNEQFF. CDR3 nucleotides: TGTGCCAGCAGCCCCGGACAGGCTAAGAATGAGCAGTTCTTC. The variable domain in full, with the rest retrieved from reference TRBV7-9 and TRBJ2-1, is DTGVSQNPRHKITKRGQNVTFRCDPISEHNRLYWYRQTLGQGPEFLTYFQNEAQLEKSRLLSDRFSAERPKGSFSTLEIQRTEQGDSAMYLCASSPGQAKNEQFFGPGTRLTVL.

This clonotype has just a few counts. The chain joins TRBV6-4 to TRBJ2-1; possibly TRBD1 for D (7 bases). Trimming removed 6 bases at V and 4 bases at J, with 16 bases between. This CDR3 is built from 15 residues. CDR1 and CDR2 from the germline V gene are MRHNA and SNTAGT. CDR3 in amino acids: CASSDREAPYNEQFF. The CDR3 DNA is TGTGCCAGCAGCGACAGGGAGGCCCCTTACAATGAGCAGTTCTTC.

This clonotype was counted between two and nine times. The DNA for the CDR3 is TGTGCCAGCAGCGGGCAGGGGAAACACGAGCAGTACTTC. Translating gives CASSGQGKHEQYF. The genes are TRBV12-3 or TRBV12-4 and TRBJ2-7; D is possibly TRBD1 (6 bases). V was clipped by 6 bases and J by 5 bases, with 14 bases between them. The CDR3 spans 13 residues.

The table lists this clonotype with a few counts. This chain joins TRBV9 and TRBJ2-1; D uncertain. With 4 bases removed from V and 0 bases from J, the gap between germline ends came to 14 bases. The CDR3 is 16 amino acids. Per the germline V gene, CDR1 is SGDLS and CDR2 is YYNGEE. DNA of the CDR3: TGTGCCAGCAGCCGAAAGTTCCCCTTCTCCTACAATGAGCAGTTCTTC. This codes for CASSRKFPFSYNEQFF.

This clonotype has just a few counts. The chain combines TRBV27 with TRBJ2-5; D is possibly TRBD2 (5 bases). The germline V gene has CDR1 MNHEY and CDR2 SMNVEV (reference sequence). The CDR3 sequence is 16 residues long. With 1 base removed from V and 3 bases from J, the gap between germline ends came to 15 bases. In DNA, the CDR3 is TGTGCCAGCAGTTTATTCGCGGGCAAATTCAAAGAGACCCAGTACTTC. It yields the protein CASSLFAGKFKETQYF.

The CDR3 sequence is CASSQEAGAVGYYGYTF. The CDR3 DNA sequence: TGCGCCAGCAGCCAAGAGGCAGGGGCCGTAGGTTACTATGGCTACACCTTC. The chain employs TRBV4-3 and TRBJ1-2; tentatively, D is TRBD1 (6 bases). Germline V gene lookup returns CDR1 LGHNA and CDR2 YSLEER. This CDR3 is 17 amino acids long. V was pared by 0 bases and J by 3 bases, with 17 bases between.

This clonotype was observed a handful of times. The rearrangement links TRBV9 to TRBJ2-7, with D possibly being TRBD1 (5 bases). V dropped 5 bases and J dropped 2 bases, with 20 bases sitting between them. CDR1 is SGDLS and CDR2 is YYNGEE in the germline V gene. This CDR3 has 16 amino acids. Here the CDR3 reads CASSLGYGALAYEQYF. CDR3 DNA: TGTGCCAGCAGTCTGGGGTATGGGGCGCTGGCCTACGAGCAGTACTTC.

This clonotype was seen only a few times. The V call is TRBV27, the J call TRBJ2-7; D gene unclear. The CDR3 loop spans 12 amino acids. Germline V lookup: CDR1 MNHEY, CDR2 SMNVEV (reference sequence). V lost 5 bases and J 12 bases, leaving 17 bases between the germline ends. This CDR3 is CASSPAGLAWYF. The CDR3 region has the DNA TGTGCCAGCAGTCCCGCAGGCCTCGCATGGTACTTC.

The chain combines TRBV6-2 or TRBV6-3 with TRBJ2-7; the D is unclear. The germline gives CDR1 MNHEY, CDR2 SVGEGT. This CDR3 region has 11 residues. Trimming pared 5 bases from V and 7 bases from J, leaving 9 bases between. The chain's CDR3 is CASSHGPEQYV. The CDR3 coding sequence is TGTGCCAGCAGTCATGGACCAGAGCAGTACGTC.

The rearrangement links TRBV11-2 to TRBJ2-5; TRBD2 matches at 13 bases. The CDR3 is made up of 16 amino acids. Germline CDR1 reads SGHAT; CDR2 reads FQNNGV. Losses at the gene ends were 4 bases for V and 4 bases for J; bases not matched to a gene: 6. CDR3 in amino acids: CASSSRTSGGGETQYF. The CDR3 DNA reads as TGTGCCAGCAGCTCTCGGACTAGCGGGGGTGGAGAGACCCAGTACTTC.

This clonotype showed up just a few times. The chain couples TRBV28 to TRBJ2-7; D uncertain. Trimming stripped 4 bases from V and 6 bases from J, with 16 bases between. There are 14 residues in the CDR3. The germline V gene has CDR1 MDHEN and CDR2 SYDVKM. The CDR3, as DNA: TGTGCCAGCAGTTCTCCCGCTACTCCCGGCGAGCAGTACGTC. This sequence encodes CASSSPATPGEQYV.

This clonotype was picked up a small number of times. V gene TRBV11-1 combines with J gene TRBJ2-5; D is undetermined. This CDR3 is built from 15 residues. Germline loops: CDR1 SGHAT, CDR2 FQDESV (reference sequence). V gave up 5 bases and J gave up 2 bases, with 15 bases separating them. CDR3 region: CASSPGRLPQETQYF. The CDR3 nucleotides are TGTGCCAGCAGCCCGGGCCGACTTCCTCAAGAGACCCAGTACTTC.

The chain joins TRBV18 to TRBJ2-1, with D unclear. V lost 3 bases, J lost 8 bases, and 5 bases lay in between. The CDR3 has 11 residues. Germline V CDR1 and CDR2: KGHSH, LQKENI. In DNA, the CDR3 is TGTGCCAGCTCACCGTCCCATGAGCAGTTCTTC. Amino acid sequence: CASSPSHEQFF.

This clonotype occurred a few times. Here the CDR3 DNA reads TGTGCCAGCAGGAAGACAGGGGATGAAAAACTGTTTTTT. Translating it yields CASRKTGDEKLFF. The chain couples TRBV6-2 or TRBV6-3 to TRBJ1-4; 8 bases are a match to TRBD1. The junction had 3 bases not matched to a gene; V was cut back by 6 bases and J by 6 bases. Germline-derived CDR1 and CDR2 are MNHEY and SVGEGT. CDR3 length: 13 residues.

The rearrangement uses TRBV7-9 and TRBJ2-5, with D perhaps assigned TRBD1 or TRBD2 (5 bases each). Germline values: CDR1 SEHNR, CDR2 FQNEAQ (reference sequence). The germline V and J ends were trimmed by 4 bases and 4 bases, with 13 bases remaining between them. This CDR3 contains 14 residues. Here the CDR3 DNA reads TGTGCCAGCAGCTGGGACCCCGGCGGAGAGACCCAGTACTTC. Translated: CASSWDPGGETQYF.

The chain has TRBV3-1 and TRBJ2-1; weak D call: TRBD2 (6 bases). V lost 4 bases and J lost 3, with 16 bases in between. Germline CDR1 is LGHDT and CDR2 is YNNKEL (reference sequence). CDR3 length: 16 residues. In DNA, the CDR3 is TGTGCCAGCAGCCCGGACGGGGGACGTAGCTACAATGAGCAGTTCTTC. It specifies CASSPDGGRSYNEQFF.

The V and J genes are TRBV29-1 and TRBJ2-5, with D unclear. Germline V lookup: CDR1 SQVTM, CDR2 ANQGSEA. V dropped 8 bases and J dropped 5 bases, with 18 bases sitting between them. The CDR3 loop spans 13 amino acids. The CDR3 is CSLSGGRLETQYF. In nucleotides, the CDR3 is TGCAGCCTCTCAGGCGGCAGGTTGGAGACCCAGTACTTC.

V gene TRBV12-3 or TRBV12-4 combines with J gene TRBJ1-5; no clear D gene. The CDR3 extends over 15 amino acids. The V gene lost 6 bases and the J gene lost 2 bases, with 14 bases spanning the gap. For the CDR3, the DNA is TGTGCCAGCAGCCCCGGGTACAGTGGCAATCAGCCCCAGCATTTT. This sequence encodes CASSPGYSGNQPQHF.

The sample holds a few counts of this clonotype. The genes are TRBV3-1 and TRBJ2-5, with D possibly matching TRBD1 (6 bases). The CDR3 loop spans 15 amino acids. Germline CDR1 is LGHDT and CDR2 is YNNKEL (reference sequence). V was cut by 2 bases and J by 5 bases, with 15 bases left in between. The CDR3 spells CASSQFGRGSETQYF. In DNA form, the CDR3 reads TGTGCCAGCAGCCAATTCGGCAGGGGCTCTGAGACCCAGTACTTC.